This T cell receptor beta chain was obtained from a study of T cell responses to AZD1222 COVID-19 vaccine. Study-level findings and limits: Baseline seropositivity occurred in only a handful of AZD1222 recipients.

Libraries were prepared by immunoSEQ multiplex PCR; TCRdb keeps only in-frame clonotypes and omits some of them. Among more than 85,000 clones listed, roughly nine tenths were seen once. In regard to this clone: Its antigen remains unknown.

This material consisted of peripheral blood, taken on day 0 of AZD1222 vaccination. The clonotype was recovered from an adult in good health.

The CDR3 DNA follows: TGTGCCAGCAGCCCGGGCCCGAGGCCCCAGCATTTT. This gives the protein CASSPGPRPQHF. This rearrangement joins TRBV12-3 or TRBV12-4 to TRBJ1-5; no firm D call. The length of the CDR3 is 12 residues. The V gene lost 6 bases and the J gene lost 9 bases, with 12 bases spanning the gap.